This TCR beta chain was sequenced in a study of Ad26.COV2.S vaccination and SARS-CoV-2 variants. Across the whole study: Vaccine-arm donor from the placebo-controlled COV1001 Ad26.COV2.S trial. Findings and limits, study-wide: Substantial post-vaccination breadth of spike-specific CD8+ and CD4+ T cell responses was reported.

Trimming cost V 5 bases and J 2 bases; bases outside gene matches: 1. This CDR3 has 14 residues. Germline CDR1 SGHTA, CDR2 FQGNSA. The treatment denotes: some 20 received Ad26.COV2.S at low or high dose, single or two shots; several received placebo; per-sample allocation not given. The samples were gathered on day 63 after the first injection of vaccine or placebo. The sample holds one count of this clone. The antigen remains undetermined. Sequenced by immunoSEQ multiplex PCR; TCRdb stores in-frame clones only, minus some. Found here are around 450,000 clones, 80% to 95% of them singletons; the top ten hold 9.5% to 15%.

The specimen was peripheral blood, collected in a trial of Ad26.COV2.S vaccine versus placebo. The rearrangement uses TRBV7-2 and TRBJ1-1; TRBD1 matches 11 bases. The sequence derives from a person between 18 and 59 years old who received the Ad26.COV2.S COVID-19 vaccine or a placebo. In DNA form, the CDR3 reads TGTGCCAGCAGCCGGACAGGGGGCAACACTGAAGCTTTCTTT. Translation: CASSRTGGNTEAFF.